This TCR beta chain was recovered during a study of T-cell reconstitution after alpha-beta-depleted transplantation in children. Points from the study as a whole: By about two months after transplant, alpha-beta T cells reportedly arose from several hundred graft clones that had expanded. The high TCRbeta diversity at day 60 in some patients came from surviving recipient T cells and thymic progenitors. Newly produced T cells mostly provided counts and TCRbeta diversity after one year, as hyperexpanded clones declined.

The CDR3 contains 13 residues. With 0 bases removed from V and 6 bases from J, the gap between germline ends came to 9 bases. Germline values: CDR1 SGHKS, CDR2 YYEKEE (reference sequence). About this clonotype: Its antigen is undetermined.

Unique molecular identifiers were used in preparing the TCRbeta library. Using its own MiXCR run on the PCR reads, TCRdb lists one record per CDR3 protein. The sample has 800,000 to 1,000,000 distinct CDR3 sequences; 25% to 35% are singletons. The receptor was isolated from a boy under two years old who had a stem cell transplant for SCID, so the T cells may come from the graft donor. The sample here was PBMCs, mostly from graft donor cells, taken 360 days after TCRalphabeta/CD19-depleted stem cell transplant. The chain has TRBV5-5 and TRBJ1-1; D ambiguous. In DNA form, the CDR3 reads TGTGCCAGCAGCTTGGACGTCAACGCTGAAGCTTTCTTT. Protein sequence: CASSLDVNAEAFF. Variable domain in full (rest from reference TRBV5-5 and TRBJ1-1): DAGVTQSPTHLIKTRGQQVTLRCSPISGHKSVSWYQQVLGQGPQFIFQYYEKEERGRGNFPDRFSARQFPNYSSELNVNALLLGDSALYLCASSLDVNAEAFFGQGTRLTVV.